Reported below is one T cell receptor beta chain. Its target is unknown. This record comes from a study of OX40 agonist ivuxolimab in advanced cancers. Whole-study context: Dose-escalation patients were diagnosed with hepatocellular carcinoma, melanoma, renal cell cancer or head and neck cancer. A mean age of around 66 years, range roughly 20 to 80, was recorded, and roughly 80% were male. Findings and caveats of the study: Relative to CD4+, CD8+ T cells held more expanded clones on average.

Trimming removed 4 bases from V and 0 bases from J; junction bases left unmatched: 5. The CDR3 is 16 amino acids. CDR1 SNHLY and CDR2 FYNNEI come from the germline V gene. Assay used: immunoSEQ multiplex PCR; TCRdb lists only in-frame clones, some missing. The sample includes more than 65,000 clones, approximately 89% seen only once; the top ten take around 0.4%. This receptor was identified in an adult with an advanced solid tumor such as melanoma, head and neck, liver or kidney cancer. The source material was CD4+ or CD8+ T cells sorted from blood, sampled in a trial of the OX40 agonist ivuxolimab. The chain has TRBV2 and TRBJ2-2, with 7 bases fitting TRBD1. The CDR3 protein is CASSGGQQANTGELFF. As DNA, the CDR3 is TGTGCCAGCAGTGGGGGACAGCAAGCGAACACCGGGGAGCTGTTTTTT. Variable domain in full (rest from reference TRBV2 and TRBJ2-2): EPEVTQTPSHQVTQMGQEVILRCVPISNHLYFYWYRQILGQKVEFLVSFYNNEISEKSEIFDDQFSVERPDGSNFTLKIRSTKLEDSAMYFCASSGGQQANTGELFFGEGSRLTVL.